Detailed here is one T cell receptor beta chain. Its binding antigen is unknown. Qualities for individual bases were not recorded, and no much larger clone is one base off. The CDR3 goes from the cysteine to the phenylalanine over 15 residues. The CDR3 DNA has 45 bases and is translated from base 1. Via the germline V gene (reference sequence), CDR1 is LGHDT and CDR2 YNNKEL. For this chain, trimming is 4 bases at the V end and 2 bases at the J end, and the number of junction bases without a gene match is 2. The ViraFEST assay stimulated PBMC with viral peptide pools and then used TCR sequencing to identify antigen-specific CD4+ T cell clonotypes by expansion. After around ten days of culture, CD4+ T cells were isolated with the EasySep CD4+ T cell isolation kit. Convalescent patients had PCR-confirmed SARS-CoV-2 infection between March and December 2020, before Alpha, Beta and Delta variants emerged in the United States. Some 2 million PBMC per well were cultured with approximately 10 ug/ml peptides in IMDM containing roughly 5% human AB serum, 10 IU/ml IL-2 and gentamicin. Half of the culture medium was replaced with fresh IL-2-containing medium on days 3 and 7. Unless otherwise noted, each peptide stimulation condition was cultured in triplicate wells. PBMC were separated from whole blood using Ficoll-Paque Plus gradient centrifugation and were then either cryopreserved at -140C or used fresh. The QIAamp micro DNA kit was used to extract genomic DNA from the cultured CD4+ T cells.

The sample is drawn from a study of vaccination effects on CD4 cells after COVID-19 (dated by TCRdb to the early 2020s). Turning to the overall study: Each participant got two doses of an mRNA SARS-CoV-2 vaccine, either BNT162b2 or mRNA-1273. Pre-vaccine samples from a couple of convalescent patients were drawn 16 days and one week before the first dose, 142 and 148 days after COVID-19 diagnosis. In both COVID-19 convalescent patients and infection-naive vaccine recipients, the study compared SARS-CoV-2 spike-specific CD4+ TCR repertoires from before mRNA vaccination with those from after it. Altogether, some 11 COVID-19 convalescent patients and 4 SARS-CoV-2-naive healthy vaccine recipients made up the full study. In the study, cultures from other donors were sequenced using the Oncomine TCR Beta short-read assay on an Illumina iSeq 100. The investigation overall reported the following: At late post-vaccination timepoints, both infection-induced and vaccine-induced clones showed marked clonal contraction, consistent with waning T cell responses. Only a small number of convalescent patients were included, and no early post-infection timepoints were available, which limited the study. For convalescent patients, new clones induced by the vaccine made up most of the post-vaccine spike-reactive repertoire, and these new clones were largely distinct from the clones induced by infection.

Libraries were built with the immunoSEQ multiplex PCR assay. DNA from the CD4+ T cells that had been cultured and isolated underwent TCR beta CDR3 sequencing. In the original analysis: Non-productive TCR sequences were removed and reads were trimmed to the CDR3 region, keeping CDR3s of at least 7 amino acids. Antigen-specific clonotypes were identified with the MANAFEST web app by comparing expansion in peptide wells against reference cultures. For clones to be considered positive, expansion at FDR<0.05 versus reference and all other wells, an odds ratio above 5, and a frequency above 0.1% in two replicate wells were required. A clonotype was called cross-reactive if it was significantly expanded both in SARS-CoV-2 spike wells and in at least one common cold coronavirus spike condition. CDR3 similarity was assessed by Levenshtein distance with the stringdist R package, and unrooted trees were built with ape in R 3.6.1. TCRdb retrieved this table from immuneACCESS and kept in-frame rearrangements only. Not all clones are present; in checked studies, unresolved V genes account for under half, and no reason is known for the remainder. The V and J calls and clone size are taken from that table; D and trimming were inferred from the DNA. Within this sample are approximately 40,000 clones, with approximately 73% of them counted one time only. 30% to 40% of the sample belongs to the ten largest clones.

The rearrangement combines TRBV3-1 (or the pseudogene TRBV3-2) with TRBJ2-3, with TRBD2 matching 11 junction bases. This TCR came from a human donor who had a prior SARS-CoV-2 infection. Sample: CD4+ T cells from PBMCs cultured with a peptide pool, taken before COVID-19 vaccination. CDR3 loop: CASSPSGGTTDTQYF. Here is the DNA: TGTGCCAGCAGCCCTAGCGGGGGGACCACAGATACGCAGTATTTT.